This T cell receptor beta chain was identified during a study of T cells in Graves' hyperthyroidism and ophthalmopathy. General study results and limits: Also found in blood were most expanded thyroid clonotypes above 0.001. In simple terms, a model built on 13 V-J features told ophthalmopathy apart from stable hyperthyroidism.

This clonotype came up many times. Its antigen is still unknown. This CDR3 region has 13 residues. Germline assignment: CDR1 SGHAT and CDR2 FQNNGV. The V gene end was trimmed by 4 bases and the J gene end by 2 bases; junction bases not matched to a gene: 2. Active moderate-to-severe ophthalmopathy, Clinical Activity Score at least 3, NOSPECS at least 4, under 3 months' duration. PBMCs were obtained from 9 to 10 ml fresh peripheral blood. Template material for amplifying TCR beta CDR3 regions consisted of RNA transcripts. HTBI primers were employed in a first-round RT-PCR of the TCR CDR3. MiXCR, run by TCRdb on the multiplex PCR reads, gives a single entry per CDR3 protein. The repertoire includes about 600,000 distinct CDR3 sequences, about 16% of them detected once, and 2.5% to 4% sits in the top ten.

Specimen: blood. The J gene is TRBJ2-7, the V gene TRBV11-2; the match to TRBD1 covers 7 bases. The TCR originated in a woman in her 40s with Graves' ophthalmopathy. The CDR3 reads CASSSGQPYEQYF. In DNA form, the CDR3 reads TGTGCCAGCAGCTCGGGACAGCCCTACGAGCAGTACTTC. Together with reference TRBV11-2 and TRBJ2-7, the CDR3 gives the full variable domain: EAGVAQSPRYKIIEKRQSVAFWCNPISGHATLYWYQQILGQGPKLLIQFQNNGVVDDSQLPKDRFSAERLKGVDSTLKIQPAKLEDSAVYLCASSSGQPYEQYFGPGTRLTVT.